This entry concerns a single T cell receptor (beta chain). The antigen remains unidentified. Next came a second PCR, run for about 7 to 12 cycles, which used a sample-barcoded 5' primer along with a J-beta primer mix. At least 2.5 million CDR3-containing paired-end reads were obtained per sample. MiXCR was run by TCRdb on the 5' RACE reads, yielding one entry per CDR3 protein. The repertoire consists of some 1.8 million distinct CDR3 sequences, with about two fifths occurring once and the leading ten covering more than 20%. The data are from a study of blood T cells in healthy people across ages. Each donor was a healthy Caucasian individual from Russia, aged 6 to 90. The CDR3 runs 14 residues. The V end was cut by 0 bases, the J end by 6 bases, with 9 bases between. The germline V gene has CDR1 SGHDN and CDR2 FVKESK. Study-level findings and limits: Changes in expanded clonotypes were possibly confounded, as the CMV status of donors was unknown. Percentage of naive T cells showed a strong correlation with TCR beta diversity.

The sequenced material came from blood. The receptor comes from a human donor in good health. The chain employs TRBV14 and TRBJ2-1; no clear D. Here the CDR3 DNA reads TGTGCCAGCAGCCAAGATCAGGTTTCCAATGAGCAGTTCTTC. It specifies CASSQDQVSNEQFF.